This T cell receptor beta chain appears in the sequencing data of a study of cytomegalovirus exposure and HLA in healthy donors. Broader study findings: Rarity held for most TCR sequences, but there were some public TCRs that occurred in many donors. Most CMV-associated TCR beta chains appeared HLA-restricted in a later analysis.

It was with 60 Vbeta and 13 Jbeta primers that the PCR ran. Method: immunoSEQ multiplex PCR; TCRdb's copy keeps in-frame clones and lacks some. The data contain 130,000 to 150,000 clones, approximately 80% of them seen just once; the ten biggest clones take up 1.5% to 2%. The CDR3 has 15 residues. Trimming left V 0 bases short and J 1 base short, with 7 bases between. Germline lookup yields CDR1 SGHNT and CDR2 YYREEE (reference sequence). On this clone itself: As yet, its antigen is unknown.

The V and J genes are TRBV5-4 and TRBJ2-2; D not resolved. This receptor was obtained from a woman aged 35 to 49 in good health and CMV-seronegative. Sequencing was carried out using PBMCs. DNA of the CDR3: TGTGCCAGCAGCTTGGGGAGCAGGAACACCGGGGAGCTGTTTTTT. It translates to CASSLGSRNTGELFF.